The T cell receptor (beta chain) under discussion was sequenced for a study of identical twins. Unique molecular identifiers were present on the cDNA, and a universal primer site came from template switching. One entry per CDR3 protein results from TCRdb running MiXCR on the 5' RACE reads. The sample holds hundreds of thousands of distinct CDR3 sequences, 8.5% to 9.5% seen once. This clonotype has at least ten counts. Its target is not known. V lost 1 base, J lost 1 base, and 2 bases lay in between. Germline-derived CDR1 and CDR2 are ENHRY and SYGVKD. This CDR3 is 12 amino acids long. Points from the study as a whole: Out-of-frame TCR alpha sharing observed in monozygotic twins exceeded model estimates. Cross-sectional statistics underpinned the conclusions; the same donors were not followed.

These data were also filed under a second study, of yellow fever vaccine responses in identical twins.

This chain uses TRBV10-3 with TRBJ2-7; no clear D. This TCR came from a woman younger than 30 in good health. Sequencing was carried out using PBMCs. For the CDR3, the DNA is TGTGCCATCAGTGAGTTGTCCTACGAGCAGTACTTC. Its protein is CAISELSYEQYF.